Sequencing of this T cell receptor (beta chain) was carried out in a study of T-cell memory formation after mild COVID-19. Study background: Largely, the TCR clusters proved donor specific.

TCRdb analysed the 5' RACE reads with MiXCR anew, one entry per CDR3 protein. The repertoire consists of about 38,000 distinct CDR3 sequences, with 9.5% to 12% occurring once and the leading ten covering approximately 29%. Per the germline V gene, CDR1 is SGHRS and CDR2 is YFSETQ. The CDR3 contains 15 residues. V was clipped by 0 bases and J by 3 bases; unmatched bases: 5. In this sample, this clonotype turned up many times. The sample was PBMCs or a T cell subset sorted from them (not recorded which). J is TRBJ2-7 and V is TRBV5-1, with 8 bases fitting TRBD1. The TCR comes from a man aged 18 to 29 who had mild COVID-19 (a few samples of this study predate the infection). Cell type and time point are not known. CDR3 protein: CASSLGGQGHYEQYV. The DNA of the CDR3 is TGCGCCAGCAGCTTGGGTGGACAGGGCCACTACGAGCAGTACGTC.